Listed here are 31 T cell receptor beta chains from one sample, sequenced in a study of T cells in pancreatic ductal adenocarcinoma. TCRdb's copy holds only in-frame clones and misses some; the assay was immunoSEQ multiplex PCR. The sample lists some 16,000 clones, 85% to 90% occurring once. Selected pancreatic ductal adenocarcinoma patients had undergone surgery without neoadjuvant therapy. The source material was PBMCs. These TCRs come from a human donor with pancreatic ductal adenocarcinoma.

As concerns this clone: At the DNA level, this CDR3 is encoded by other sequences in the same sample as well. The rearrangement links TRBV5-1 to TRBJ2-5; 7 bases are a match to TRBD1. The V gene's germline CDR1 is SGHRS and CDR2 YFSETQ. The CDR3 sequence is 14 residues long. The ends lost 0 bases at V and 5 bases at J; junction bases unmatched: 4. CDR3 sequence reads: CASSLDSRGETQYF. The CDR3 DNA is TGCGCCAGCAGCTTGGATTCCAGGGGGGAGACCCAGTACTTC. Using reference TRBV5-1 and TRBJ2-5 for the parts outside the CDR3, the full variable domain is KAGVTQTPRYLIKTRGQQVTLSCSPISGHRSVSWYQQTPGQGLQFLFEYFSETQRNKGNFPGRFSGRQFSNSRSEMNVSTLELGDSALYLCASSLDSRGETQYFGPGTRLLVL.

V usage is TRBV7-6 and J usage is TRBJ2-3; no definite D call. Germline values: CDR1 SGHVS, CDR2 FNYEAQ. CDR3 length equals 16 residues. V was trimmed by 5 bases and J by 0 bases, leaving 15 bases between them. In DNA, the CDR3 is TGTGCCAGCAGCGGTTCAAGATCGAGGAGCACAGATACGCAGTATTTT. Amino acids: CASSGSRSRSTDTQYF.

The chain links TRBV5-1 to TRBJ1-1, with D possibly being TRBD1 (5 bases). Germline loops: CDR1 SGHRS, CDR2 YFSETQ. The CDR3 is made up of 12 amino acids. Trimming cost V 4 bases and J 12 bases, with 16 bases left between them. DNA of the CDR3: TGCGCCAGCAGCCGGGACTTAGTGTTACCTTTCTTT. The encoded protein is CASSRDLVLPFF.

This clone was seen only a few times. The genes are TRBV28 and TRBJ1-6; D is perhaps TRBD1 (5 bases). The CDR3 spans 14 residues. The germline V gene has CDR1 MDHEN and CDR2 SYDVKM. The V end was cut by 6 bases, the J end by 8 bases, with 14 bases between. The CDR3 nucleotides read TGTGCCAGCAGCCATAGGGGAGGGGATTCACCCCTCCACTTT. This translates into CASSHRGGDSPLHF.

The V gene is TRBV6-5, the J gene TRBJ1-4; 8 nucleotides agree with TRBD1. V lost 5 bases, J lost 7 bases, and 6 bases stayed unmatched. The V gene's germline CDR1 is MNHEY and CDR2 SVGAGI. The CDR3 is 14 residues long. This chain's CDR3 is CASSPQGAGEKLFF. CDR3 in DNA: TGTGCCAGCAGTCCTCAGGGGGCCGGTGAAAAACTGTTTTTT.

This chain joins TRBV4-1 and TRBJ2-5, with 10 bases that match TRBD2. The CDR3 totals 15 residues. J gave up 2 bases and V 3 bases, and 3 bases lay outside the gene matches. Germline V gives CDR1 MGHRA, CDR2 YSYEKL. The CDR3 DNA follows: TGCGCCAGCAGCCACGAAGCGGGGGGGCAAGAGACCCAGTACTTC. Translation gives CASSHEAGGQETQYF.

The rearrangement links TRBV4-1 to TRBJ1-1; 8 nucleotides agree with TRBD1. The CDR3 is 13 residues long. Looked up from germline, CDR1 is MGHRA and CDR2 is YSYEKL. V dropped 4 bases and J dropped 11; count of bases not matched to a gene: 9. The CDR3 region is CASSPPGQAAAFF. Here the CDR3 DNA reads TGCGCCAGCAGCCCCCCGGGACAGGCTGCCGCTTTCTTT.

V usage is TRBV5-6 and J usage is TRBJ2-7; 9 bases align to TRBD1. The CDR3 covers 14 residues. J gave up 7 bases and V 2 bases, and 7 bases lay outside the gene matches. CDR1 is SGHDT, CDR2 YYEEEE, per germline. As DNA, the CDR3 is TGTGCCAGCAGCTTCCGGGACAGGGTGGGAGAGCAGTACTTC. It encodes CASSFRDRVGEQYF.

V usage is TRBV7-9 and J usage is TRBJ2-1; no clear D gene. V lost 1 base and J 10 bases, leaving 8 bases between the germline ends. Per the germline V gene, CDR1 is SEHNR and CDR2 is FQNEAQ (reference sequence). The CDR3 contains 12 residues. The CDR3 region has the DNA TGTGCCAGCAGCTTAGATACGACAGAGCAGTTCTTC. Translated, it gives CASSLDTTEQFF.

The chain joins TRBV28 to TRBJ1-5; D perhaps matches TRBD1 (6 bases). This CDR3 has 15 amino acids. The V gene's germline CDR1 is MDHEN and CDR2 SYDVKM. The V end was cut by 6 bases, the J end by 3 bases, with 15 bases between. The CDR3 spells CASSLDSSLNQPQHF. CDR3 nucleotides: TGTGCCAGCAGCTTGGACAGTAGTCTCAATCAGCCCCAGCATTTT.

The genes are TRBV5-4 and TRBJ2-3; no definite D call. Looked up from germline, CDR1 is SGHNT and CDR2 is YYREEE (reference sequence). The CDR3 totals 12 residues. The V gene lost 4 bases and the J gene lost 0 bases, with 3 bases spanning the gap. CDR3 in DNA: TGTGCCAGCAGCCCGAGCACAGATACGCAGTATTTT. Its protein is CASSPSTDTQYF.

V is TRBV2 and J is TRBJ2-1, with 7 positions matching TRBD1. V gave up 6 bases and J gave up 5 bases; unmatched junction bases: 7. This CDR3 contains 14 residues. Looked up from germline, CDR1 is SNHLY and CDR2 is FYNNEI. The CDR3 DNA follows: TGTGCCAGCAGCGGGACAGTTCCTGACAATGAGCAGTTCTTC. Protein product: CASSGTVPDNEQFF.

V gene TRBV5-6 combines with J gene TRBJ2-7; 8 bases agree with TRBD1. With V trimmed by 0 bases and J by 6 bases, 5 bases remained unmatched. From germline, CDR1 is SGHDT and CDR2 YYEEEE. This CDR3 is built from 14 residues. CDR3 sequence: CASSLAGGSGEQYF. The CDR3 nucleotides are TGTGCCAGCAGCTTGGCAGGGGGCTCCGGCGAGCAGTACTTC.

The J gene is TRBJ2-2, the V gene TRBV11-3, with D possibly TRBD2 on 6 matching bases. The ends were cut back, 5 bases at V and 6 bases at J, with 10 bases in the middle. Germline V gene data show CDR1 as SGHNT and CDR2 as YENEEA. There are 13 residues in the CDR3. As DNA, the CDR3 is TGTGCCAGCAGCACCCCGGGAGCCGGGGAGCTGTTTTTT. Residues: CASSTPGAGELFF.

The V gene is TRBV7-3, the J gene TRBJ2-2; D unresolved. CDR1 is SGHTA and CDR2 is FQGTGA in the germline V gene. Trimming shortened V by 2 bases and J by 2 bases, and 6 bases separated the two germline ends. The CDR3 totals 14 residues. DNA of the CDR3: TGTGCCAGCAGCTTACAAGCTAACACCGGGGAGCTGTTTTTT. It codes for CASSLQANTGELFF.

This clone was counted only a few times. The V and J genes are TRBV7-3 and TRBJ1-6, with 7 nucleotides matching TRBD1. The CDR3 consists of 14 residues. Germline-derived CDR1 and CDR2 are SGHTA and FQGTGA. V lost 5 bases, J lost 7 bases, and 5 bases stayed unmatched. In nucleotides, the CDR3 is TGTGCCAGCAGCATCACAGGGGAGAATTCACCCCTCCACTTT. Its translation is CASSITGENSPLHF. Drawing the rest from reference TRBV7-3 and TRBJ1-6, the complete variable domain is GAGVSQTPSNKVTEKGKYVELRCDPISGHTALYWYRQSLGQGPEFLIYFQGTGAADDSGLPNDRFFAVRPEGSVSTLKIQRTERGDSAVYLCASSITGENSPLHFGNGTRLTVT.

The CDR3 reads CASSAGQTINYGYTF. The DNA of the CDR3 is TGTGCCAGCAGCGCGGGACAGACTATCAACTATGGCTACACCTTC. The chain employs TRBV9 and TRBJ1-2, with 7 bases fitting TRBD1. CDR1 is SGDLS, CDR2 YYNGEE, per germline. J was trimmed by 2 bases and V by 3 bases; bases with no gene match: 7. CDR3 length: 15 amino acids.

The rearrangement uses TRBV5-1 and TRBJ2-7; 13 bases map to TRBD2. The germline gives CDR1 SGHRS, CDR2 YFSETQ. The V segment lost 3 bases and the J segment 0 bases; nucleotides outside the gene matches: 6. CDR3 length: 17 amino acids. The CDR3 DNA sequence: TGCGCCAGCAGCTGGGGACTAGCGGGGCAGAGCTCCTACGAGCAGTACTTC. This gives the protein CASSWGLAGQSSYEQYF.

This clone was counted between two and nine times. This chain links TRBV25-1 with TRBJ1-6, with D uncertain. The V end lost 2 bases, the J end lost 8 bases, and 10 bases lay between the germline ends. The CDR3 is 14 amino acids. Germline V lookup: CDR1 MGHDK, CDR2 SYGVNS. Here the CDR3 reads CASSEGGFYSPLHF. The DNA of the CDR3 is TGTGCCAGCAGTGAAGGTGGCTTCTATTCACCCCTCCACTTT.

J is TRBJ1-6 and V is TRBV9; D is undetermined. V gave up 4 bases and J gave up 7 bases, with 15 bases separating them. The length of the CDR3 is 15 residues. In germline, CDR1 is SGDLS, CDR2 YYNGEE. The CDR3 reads CASSLTTTGNSPLHF. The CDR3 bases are TGTGCCAGCAGCCTTACTACGACGGGAAATTCACCCCTCCACTTT.

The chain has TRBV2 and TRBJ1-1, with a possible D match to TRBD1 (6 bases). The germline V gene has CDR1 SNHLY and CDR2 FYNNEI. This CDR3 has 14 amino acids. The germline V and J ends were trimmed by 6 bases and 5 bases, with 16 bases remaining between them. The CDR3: CASRVKTGGTEAFF. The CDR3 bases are TGTGCCAGCAGGGTTAAGACAGGTGGGACTGAAGCTTTCTTT.

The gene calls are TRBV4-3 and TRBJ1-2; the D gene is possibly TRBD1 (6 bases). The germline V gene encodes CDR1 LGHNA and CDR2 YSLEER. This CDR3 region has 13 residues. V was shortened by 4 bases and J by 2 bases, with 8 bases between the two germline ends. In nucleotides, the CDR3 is TGCGCCAGCAGCCCTGACAGGAACTATGGCTACACCTTC. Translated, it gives CASSPDRNYGYTF.

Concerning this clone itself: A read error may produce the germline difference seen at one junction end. This CDR3 is CACSLAGRRYEQYF. As DNA, the CDR3 is TGTGCCTGCAGCTTGGCCGGAAGGAGATACGAGCAGTACTTC. The V and J genes are TRBV5-4 and TRBJ2-7; unclear D gene. From germline, CDR1 is SGHNT and CDR2 YYREEE (reference sequence). The CDR3 spans 14 residues.

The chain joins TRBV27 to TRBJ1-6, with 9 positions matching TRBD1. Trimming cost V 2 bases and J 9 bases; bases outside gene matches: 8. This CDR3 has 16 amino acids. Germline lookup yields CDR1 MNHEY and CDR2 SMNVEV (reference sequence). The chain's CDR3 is CASSLVDRGSSSPLHF. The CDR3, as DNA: TGTGCCAGCAGTTTAGTGGACAGGGGCTCTAGTTCACCCCTCCACTTT.

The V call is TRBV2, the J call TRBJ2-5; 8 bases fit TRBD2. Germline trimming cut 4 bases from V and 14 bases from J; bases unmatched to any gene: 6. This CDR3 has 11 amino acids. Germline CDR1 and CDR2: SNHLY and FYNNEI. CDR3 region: CASSGSGLGYF. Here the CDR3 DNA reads TGTGCCAGCAGTGGATCGGGACTAGGTTACTTC.

The CDR3 protein is CASSLIRSNEKLFF. The CDR3 DNA reads TGTGCCAGCAGCTTGATCAGGTCTAATGAAAAACTGTTTTTT. The V gene is TRBV5-6, the J gene TRBJ1-4; D is ambiguous. Looked up from germline, CDR1 is SGHDT and CDR2 is YYEEEE. The CDR3 has 14 residues. Trimming removed 1 base at V and 3 bases at J, with 7 bases between. Supplemented by reference TRBV5-6 and TRBJ1-4, the full variable domain reads DAGVTQSPTHLIKTRGQQVTLRCSPKSGHDTVSWYQQALGQGPQFIFQYYEEEERQRGNFPDRFSGHQFPNYSSELNVNALLLGDSALYLCASSLIRSNEKLFFGSGTQLSVL.

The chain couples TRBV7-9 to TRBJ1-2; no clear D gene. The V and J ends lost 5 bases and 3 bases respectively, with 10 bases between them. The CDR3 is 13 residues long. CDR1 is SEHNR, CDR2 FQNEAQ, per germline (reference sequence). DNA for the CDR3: TGTGCCAGCAGCGCCGGTGGTGACTATGGCTACACCTTC. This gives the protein CASSAGGDYGYTF. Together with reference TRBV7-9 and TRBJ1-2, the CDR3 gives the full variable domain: DTGVSQNPRHKITKRGQNVTFRCDPISEHNRLYWYRQTLGQGPEFLTYFQNEAQLEKSRLLSDRFSAERPKGSFSTLEIQRTEQGDSAMYLCASSAGGDYGYTFGSGTRLTVV.

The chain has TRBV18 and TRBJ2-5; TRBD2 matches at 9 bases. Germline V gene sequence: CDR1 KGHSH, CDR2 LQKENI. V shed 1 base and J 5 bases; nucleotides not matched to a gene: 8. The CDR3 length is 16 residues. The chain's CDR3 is CASSPRQAGGPETQYF. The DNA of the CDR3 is TGTGCCAGCTCACCACGTCAAGCGGGGGGCCCCGAGACCCAGTACTTC.

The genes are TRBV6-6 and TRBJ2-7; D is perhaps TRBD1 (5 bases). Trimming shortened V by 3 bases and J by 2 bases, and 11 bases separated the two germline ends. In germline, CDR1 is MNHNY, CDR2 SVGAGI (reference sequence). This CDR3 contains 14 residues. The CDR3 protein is CASSYAQGAYEQYF. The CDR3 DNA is TGTGCCAGCAGTTATGCCCAGGGTGCCTACGAGCAGTACTTC.

The CDR3 nucleotides are TGTGCCAGTAGTATCCTAGCGGGGGGACCAGGCCAAGAGACCCAGTACTTC. Translated: CASSILAGGPGQETQYF. The J gene is TRBJ2-5, the V gene TRBV19, with 11 nucleotides matching TRBD2. This CDR3 is built from 17 residues. Germline values: CDR1 LNHDA, CDR2 SQIVND (reference sequence). V shed 3 bases, J shed 1 base, and the junction held 7 bases outside the gene matches. Using reference TRBV19 and TRBJ2-5 for the parts outside the CDR3, the full variable domain is DGGITQSPKYLFRKEGQNVTLSCEQNLNHDAMYWYRQDPGQGLRLIYYSQIVNDFQKGDIAEGYSVSREKKESFPLTVTSAQKNPTAFYLCASSILAGGPGQETQYFGPGTRLLVL.

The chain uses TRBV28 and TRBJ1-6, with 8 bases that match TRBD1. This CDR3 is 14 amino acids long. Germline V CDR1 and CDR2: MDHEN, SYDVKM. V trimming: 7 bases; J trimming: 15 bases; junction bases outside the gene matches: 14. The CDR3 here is CASITGTGPSGLHF. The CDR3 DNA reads TGTGCCAGCATCACCGGGACAGGCCCAAGCGGCCTCCACTTT. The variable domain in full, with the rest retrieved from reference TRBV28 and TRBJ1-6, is DVKVTQSSRYLVKRTGEKVFLECVQDMDHENMFWYRQDPGLGLRLIYFSYDVKMKEKGDIPEGYSVSREKKERFSLILESASTNQTSMYLCASITGTGPSGLHFGNGTRLTVT.